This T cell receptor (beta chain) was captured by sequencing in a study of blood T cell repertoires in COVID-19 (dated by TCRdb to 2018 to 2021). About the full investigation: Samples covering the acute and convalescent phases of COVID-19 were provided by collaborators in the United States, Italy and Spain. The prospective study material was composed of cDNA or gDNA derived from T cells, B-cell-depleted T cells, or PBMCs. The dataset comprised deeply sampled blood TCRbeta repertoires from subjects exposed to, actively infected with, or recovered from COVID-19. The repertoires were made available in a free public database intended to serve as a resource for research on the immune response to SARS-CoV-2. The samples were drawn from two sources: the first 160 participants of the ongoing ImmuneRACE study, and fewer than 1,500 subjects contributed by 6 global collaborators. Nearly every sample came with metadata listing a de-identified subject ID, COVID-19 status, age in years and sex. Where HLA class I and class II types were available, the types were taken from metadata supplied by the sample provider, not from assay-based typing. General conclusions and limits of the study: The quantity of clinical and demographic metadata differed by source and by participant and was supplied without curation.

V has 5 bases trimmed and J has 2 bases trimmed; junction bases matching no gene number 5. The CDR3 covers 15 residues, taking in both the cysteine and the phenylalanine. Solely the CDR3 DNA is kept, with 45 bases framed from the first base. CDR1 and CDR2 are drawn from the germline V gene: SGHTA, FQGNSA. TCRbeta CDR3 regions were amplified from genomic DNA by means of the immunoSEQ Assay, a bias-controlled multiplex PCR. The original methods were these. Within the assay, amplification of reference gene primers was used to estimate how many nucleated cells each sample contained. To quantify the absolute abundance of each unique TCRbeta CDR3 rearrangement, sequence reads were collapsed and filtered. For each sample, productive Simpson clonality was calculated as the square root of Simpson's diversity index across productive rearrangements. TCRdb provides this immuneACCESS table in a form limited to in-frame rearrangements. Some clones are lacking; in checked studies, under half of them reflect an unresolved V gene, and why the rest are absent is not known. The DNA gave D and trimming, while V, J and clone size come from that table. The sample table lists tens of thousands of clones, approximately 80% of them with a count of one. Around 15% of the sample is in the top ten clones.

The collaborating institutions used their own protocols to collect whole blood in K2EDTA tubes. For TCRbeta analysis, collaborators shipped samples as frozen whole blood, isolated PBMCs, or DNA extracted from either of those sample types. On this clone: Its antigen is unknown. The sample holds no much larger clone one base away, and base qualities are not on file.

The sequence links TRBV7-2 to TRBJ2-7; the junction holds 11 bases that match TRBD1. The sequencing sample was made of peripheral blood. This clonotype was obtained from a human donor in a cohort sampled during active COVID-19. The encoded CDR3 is CASSDRTGGAYEQYF. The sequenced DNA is TGTGCCAGCAGCGATCGGACAGGGGGCGCCTACGAGCAGTACTTC.